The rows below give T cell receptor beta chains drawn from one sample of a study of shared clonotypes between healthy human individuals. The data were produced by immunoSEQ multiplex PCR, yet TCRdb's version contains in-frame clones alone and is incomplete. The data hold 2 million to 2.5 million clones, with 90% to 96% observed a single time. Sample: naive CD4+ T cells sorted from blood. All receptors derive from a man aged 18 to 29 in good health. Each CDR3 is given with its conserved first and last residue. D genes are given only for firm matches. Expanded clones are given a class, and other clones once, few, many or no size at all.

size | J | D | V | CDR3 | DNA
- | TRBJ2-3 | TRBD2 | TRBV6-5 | CASSYTKRGRTDTQYF | TGTGCCAGCAGTTATACAAAGCGGGGGCGCACAGATACGCAGTATTTT
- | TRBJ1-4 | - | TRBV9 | CASSPVGSNEKLFF | TGTGCCAGCAGCCCGGTGGGGTCTAATGAAAAACTGTTTTTT
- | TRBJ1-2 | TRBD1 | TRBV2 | CASIPLTGTNYGYTF | TGTGCCAGCATCCCCTTGACAGGGACTAACTATGGCTACACCTTC
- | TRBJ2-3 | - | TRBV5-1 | CASSYTSPRSTDTQYF | TGCGCCAGCAGCTACACTAGCCCCAGAAGCACAGATACGCAGTATTTT
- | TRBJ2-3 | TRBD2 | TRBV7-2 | CASSLSGSRSDTQYF | TGTGCCAGCAGCCTTAGCGGGAGTAGATCAGATACGCAGTATTTT
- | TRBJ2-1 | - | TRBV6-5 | CASSQQGGSYNEQFF | TGTGCCAGCAGTCAACAGGGGGGGTCCTACAATGAGCAGTTCTTC
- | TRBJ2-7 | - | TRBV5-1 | CASSLGLVGAYSYEQYF | TGCGCCAGCAGCTTGGGGTTGGTTGGGGCCTACTCCTACGAGCAGTACTTC
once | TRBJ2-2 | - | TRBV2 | CASSGQPTNTGELFF | TGTGCCAGCAGCGGACAGCCTACGAACACCGGGGAGCTGTTTTTT
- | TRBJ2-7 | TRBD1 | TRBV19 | CASNSGTENYEQYF | TGTGCCAGTAACTCCGGGACAGAAAACTACGAGCAGTACTTC
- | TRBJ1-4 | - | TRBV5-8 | CASHWAATNEKLFF | TGTGCCAGCCACTGGGCGGCAACTAATGAAAAACTGTTTTTT
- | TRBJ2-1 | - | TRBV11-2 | CASSLEIGSYNEQFF | TGTGCCAGCAGCTTAGAAATCGGGAGTTACAATGAGCAGTTCTTC
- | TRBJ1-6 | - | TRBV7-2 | CASSLAGDRSPLHF | TGTGCCAGCAGCTTAGCAGGGGATCGGTCACCCCTCCACTTT
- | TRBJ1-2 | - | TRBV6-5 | CASRLQGANYGYTF | TGTGCCAGCAGGCTCCAGGGAGCTAACTATGGCTACACCTTC
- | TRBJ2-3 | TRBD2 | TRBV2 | CAKRPSILAGEPDTQYF | TGTGCCAAAAGGCCCAGCATCCTAGCGGGAGAACCAGATACGCAGTATTTT
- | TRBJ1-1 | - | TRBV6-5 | CASSYHRTGKLEAFF | TGTGCCAGCAGTTACCACAGGACGGGCAAACTTGAAGCTTTCTTT
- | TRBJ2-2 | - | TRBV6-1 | CASSRANTGELFF | TGTGCCAGCTCCAGAGCGAACACCGGGGAGCTGTTTTTT
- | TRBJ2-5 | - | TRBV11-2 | CASSLAGLQETQYF | TGTGCCAGCAGCTTAGCGGGGCTCCAAGAGACCCAGTACTTC
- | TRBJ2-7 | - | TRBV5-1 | CASSPQQGSYEQYF | TGCGCCAGCAGTCCCCAGCAGGGCTCCTACGAGCAGTACTTC
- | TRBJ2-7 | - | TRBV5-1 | CASSYYSDPGHYEQYF | TGCGCCAGCAGCTATTACAGCGACCCAGGGCACTACGAGCAGTACTTC
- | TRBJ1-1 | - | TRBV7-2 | CASSAQGLQNTEAFF | TGTGCCAGCAGCGCCCAGGGACTGCAGAACACTGAAGCTTTCTTT
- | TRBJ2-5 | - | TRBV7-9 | CASRFRVLETQYF | TGTGCCAGCAGATTCAGGGTTTTGGAGACCCAGTACTTC
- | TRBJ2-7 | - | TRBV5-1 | CASSLVGGITYEQYF | TGCGCCAGCAGCTTGGTAGGGGGAATCACCTACGAGCAGTACTTC
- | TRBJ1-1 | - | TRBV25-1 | CASREQGAEAFF | TGTGCCAGCAGAGAACAGGGAGCTGAAGCTTTCTTT
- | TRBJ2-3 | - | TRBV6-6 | CASSSRTITDTQYF | TGTGCCAGCAGTTCCCGGACTATCACAGATACGCAGTATTTT
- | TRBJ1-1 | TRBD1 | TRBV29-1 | CSGGQGGLEF | TGCAGCGGAGGACAGGGAGGGTTAGAATTT
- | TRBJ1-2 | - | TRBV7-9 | CASSHAVTGGGYTF | TGTGCCAGCAGTCATGCCGTGACAGGAGGAGGCTACACCTTC
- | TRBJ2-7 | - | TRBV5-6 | CASSPPAGKYEQYF | TGTGCCAGCAGCCCACCCGCCGGTAAATACGAGCAGTACTTC
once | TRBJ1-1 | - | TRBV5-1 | CASSFTKNTEAFF | TGCGCCAGCAGCTTTACGAAGAACACTGAAGCTTTCTTT
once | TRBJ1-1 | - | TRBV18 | CASSPYMNTEAFF | TGTGCCAGCTCACCATACATGAACACTGAAGCTTTCTTT
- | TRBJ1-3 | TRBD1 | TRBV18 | CASSLSGTVGNTIYF | TGTGCCAGCTCACTATCCGGGACAGTTGGAAACACCATATATTTT
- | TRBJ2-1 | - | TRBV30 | CAWSHGGIQYEQFF | TGTGCCTGGAGTCACGGCGGGATACAATATGAGCAGTTCTTC
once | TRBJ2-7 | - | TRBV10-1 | CASSSGQGLGEQYF | TGCGCCAGCAGTAGTGGGCAGGGGCTAGGCGAGCAGTACTTC
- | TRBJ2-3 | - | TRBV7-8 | CASRRLPLGTDTQYF | TGTGCCAGCAGACGTCTTCCCCTCGGCACAGATACGCAGTATTTT
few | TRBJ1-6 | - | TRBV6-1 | CASSGTGSDSPLHF | TGTGCCAGCAGTGGAACAGGGAGTGATTCACCCCTCCACTTT
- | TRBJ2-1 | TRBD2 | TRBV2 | CASSLAGFDNEQFF | TGTGCCAGCAGTCTAGCGGGATTCGACAATGAGCAGTTCTTC
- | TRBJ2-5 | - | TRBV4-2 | CASSQDLGDTGGTQYF | TGTGCCAGCAGCCAAGATCTGGGGGATACCGGCGGGACCCAGTACTTC
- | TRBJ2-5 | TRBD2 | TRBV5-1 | CASSLRAGNFQETQYF | TGCGCCAGCAGCTTGAGAGCGGGGAACTTCCAGGAGACCCAGTACTTC
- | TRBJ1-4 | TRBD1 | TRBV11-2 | CASSLDRAKATNEKLFF | TGTGCCAGCAGCTTGGACAGGGCAAAGGCAACTAATGAAAAACTGTTTTTT
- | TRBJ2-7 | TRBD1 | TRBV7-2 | CASGDREKFWQYF | TGTGCCAGCGGAGACAGGGAGAAGTTTTGGCAGTACTTC
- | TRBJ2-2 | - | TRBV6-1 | CASSPEGTGELFF | TGTGCCAGCAGTCCGGAGGGCACCGGGGAGCTGTTTTTT
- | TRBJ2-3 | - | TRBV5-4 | CASSRSTDSTDTQYF | TGTGCCAGCAGCCGGTCGACTGATAGCACAGATACGCAGTATTTT
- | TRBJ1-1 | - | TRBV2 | CASSESLQVGAEAFF | TGTGCCAGCAGTGAATCCTTGCAAGTGGGCGCTGAAGCTTTCTTT